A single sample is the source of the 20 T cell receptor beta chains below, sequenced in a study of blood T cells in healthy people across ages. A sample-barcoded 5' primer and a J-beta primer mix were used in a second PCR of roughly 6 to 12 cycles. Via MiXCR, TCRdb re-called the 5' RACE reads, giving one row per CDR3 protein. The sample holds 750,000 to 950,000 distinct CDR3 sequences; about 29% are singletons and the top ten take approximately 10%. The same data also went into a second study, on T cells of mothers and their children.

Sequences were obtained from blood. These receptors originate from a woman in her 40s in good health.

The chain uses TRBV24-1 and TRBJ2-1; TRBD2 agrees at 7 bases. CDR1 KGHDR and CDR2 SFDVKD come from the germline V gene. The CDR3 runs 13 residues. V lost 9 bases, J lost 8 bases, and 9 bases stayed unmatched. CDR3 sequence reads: CATGRGHGDEQFF. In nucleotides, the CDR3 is TGTGCCACCGGGAGGGGCCACGGGGATGAGCAGTTCTTC.

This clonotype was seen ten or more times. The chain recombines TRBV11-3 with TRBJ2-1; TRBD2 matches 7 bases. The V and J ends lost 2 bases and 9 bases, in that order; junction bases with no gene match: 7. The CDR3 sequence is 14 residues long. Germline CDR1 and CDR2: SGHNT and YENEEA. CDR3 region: CASSLTGTTSEQFF. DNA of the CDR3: TGTGCCAGCAGCTTAACCGGGACTACTTCTGAGCAGTTCTTC.

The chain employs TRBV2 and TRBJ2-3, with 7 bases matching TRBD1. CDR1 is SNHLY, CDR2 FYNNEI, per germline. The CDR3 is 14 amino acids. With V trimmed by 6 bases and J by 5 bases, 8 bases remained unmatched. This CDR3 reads CASRDDRVRDTQYF. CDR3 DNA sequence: TGTGCCAGCAGGGACGACAGGGTTCGAGATACGCAGTATTTT.

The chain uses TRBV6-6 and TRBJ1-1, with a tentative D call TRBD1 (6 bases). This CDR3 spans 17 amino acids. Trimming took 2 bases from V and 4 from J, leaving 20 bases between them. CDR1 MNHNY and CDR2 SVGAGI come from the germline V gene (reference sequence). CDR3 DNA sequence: TGTGCCAGCAGTTACGGGGGGGTCGGGGGCGAGGGCACTGAAGCTTTCTTT. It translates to CASSYGGVGGEGTEAFF.

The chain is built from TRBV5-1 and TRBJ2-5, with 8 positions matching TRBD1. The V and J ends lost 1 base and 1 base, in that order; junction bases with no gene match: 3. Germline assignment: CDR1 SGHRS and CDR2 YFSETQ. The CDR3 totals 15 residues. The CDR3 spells CASSLPTGGQETQYF. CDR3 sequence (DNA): TGCGCCAGCAGCTTGCCCACAGGGGGCCAAGAGACCCAGTACTTC.

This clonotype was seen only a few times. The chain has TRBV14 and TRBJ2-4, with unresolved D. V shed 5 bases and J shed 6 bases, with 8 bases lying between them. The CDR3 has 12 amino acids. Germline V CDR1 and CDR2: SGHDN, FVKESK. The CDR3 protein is CASSRDGNIQYF. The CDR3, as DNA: TGTGCCAGCAGCAGAGACGGAAACATTCAGTACTTC.

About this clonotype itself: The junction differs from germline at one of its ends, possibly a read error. In DNA form, the CDR3 reads TGTGCCAGCAGCTTAGATCCAGGTTCACCCCGCCACTTT. As protein: CASSLDPGSPRHF. The J gene is TRBJ1-6, the V gene TRBV11-2; no clear D. The germline V gene encodes CDR1 SGHAT and CDR2 FQNNGV. This CDR3 has 13 amino acids.

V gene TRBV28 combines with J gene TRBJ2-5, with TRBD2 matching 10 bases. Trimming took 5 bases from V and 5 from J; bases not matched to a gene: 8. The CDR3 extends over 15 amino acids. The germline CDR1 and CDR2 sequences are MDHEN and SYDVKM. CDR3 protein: CASSPQRGGRETQYF. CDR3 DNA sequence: TGTGCCAGCAGTCCACAGCGGGGGGGCCGGGAGACCCAGTACTTC.

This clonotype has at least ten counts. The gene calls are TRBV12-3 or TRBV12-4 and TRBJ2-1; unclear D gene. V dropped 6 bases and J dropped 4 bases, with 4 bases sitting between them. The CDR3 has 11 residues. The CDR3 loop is CASRLYNEQFF. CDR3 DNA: TGTGCCAGCAGATTGTACAATGAGCAGTTCTTC.

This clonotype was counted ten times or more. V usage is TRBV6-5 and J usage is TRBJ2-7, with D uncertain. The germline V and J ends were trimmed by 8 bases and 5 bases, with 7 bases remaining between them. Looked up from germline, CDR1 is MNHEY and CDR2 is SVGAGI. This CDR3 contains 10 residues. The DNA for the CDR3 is TGTGCCAGCGATCCGAACGAGCAGTACTTC. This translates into CASDPNEQYF.

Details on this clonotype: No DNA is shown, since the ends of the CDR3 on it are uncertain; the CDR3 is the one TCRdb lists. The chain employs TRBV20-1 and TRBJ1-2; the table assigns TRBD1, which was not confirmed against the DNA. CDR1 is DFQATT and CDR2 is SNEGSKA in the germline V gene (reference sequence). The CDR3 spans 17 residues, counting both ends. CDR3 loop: CSVSHGQGVGDNYGCTF.

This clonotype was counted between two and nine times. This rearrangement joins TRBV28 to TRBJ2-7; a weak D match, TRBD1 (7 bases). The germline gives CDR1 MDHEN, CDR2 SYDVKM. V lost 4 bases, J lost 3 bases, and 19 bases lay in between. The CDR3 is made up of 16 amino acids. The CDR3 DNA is TGTGCCAGCAGTTCCCAGGGGGGCACACAAGACTACGAGCAGTACTTC. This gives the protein CASSSQGGTQDYEQYF.

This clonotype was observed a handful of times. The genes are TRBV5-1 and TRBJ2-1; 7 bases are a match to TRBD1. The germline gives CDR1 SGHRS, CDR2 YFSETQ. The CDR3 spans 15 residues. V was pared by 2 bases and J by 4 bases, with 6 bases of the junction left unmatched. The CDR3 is CASSFDGTEYNEQFF. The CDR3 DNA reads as TGCGCCAGCAGCTTCGACGGGACAGAGTACAATGAGCAGTTCTTC.

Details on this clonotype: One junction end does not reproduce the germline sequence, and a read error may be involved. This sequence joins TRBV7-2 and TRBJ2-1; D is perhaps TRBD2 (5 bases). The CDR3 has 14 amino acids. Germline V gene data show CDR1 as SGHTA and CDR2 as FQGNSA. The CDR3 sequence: CVSSSAWRFDEQFF. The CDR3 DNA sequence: TGTGTCAGCAGCTCAGCCTGGAGGTTCGATGAGCAGTTCTTC.

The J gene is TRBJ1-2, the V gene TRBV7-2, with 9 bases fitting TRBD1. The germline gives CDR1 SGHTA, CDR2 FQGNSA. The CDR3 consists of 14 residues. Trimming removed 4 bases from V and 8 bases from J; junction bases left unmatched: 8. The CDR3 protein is CASSYGQGNGGYTF. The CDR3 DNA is TGTGCCAGCAGCTATGGACAGGGGAACGGGGGCTACACCTTC.

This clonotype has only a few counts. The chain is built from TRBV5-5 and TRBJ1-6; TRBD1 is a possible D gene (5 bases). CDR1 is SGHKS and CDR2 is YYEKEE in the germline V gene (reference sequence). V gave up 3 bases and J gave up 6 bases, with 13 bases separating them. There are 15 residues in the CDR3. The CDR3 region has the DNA TGTGCCAGCAGCTACTCCGGGGCTCCTAATTCACCCCTCCACTTT. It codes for CASSYSGAPNSPLHF. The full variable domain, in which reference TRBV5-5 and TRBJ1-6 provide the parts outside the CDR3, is DAGVTQSPTHLIKTRGQQVTLRCSPISGHKSVSWYQQVLGQGPQFIFQYYEKEERGRGNFPDRFSARQFPNYSSELNVNALLLGDSALYLCASSYSGAPNSPLHFGNGTRLTVT.

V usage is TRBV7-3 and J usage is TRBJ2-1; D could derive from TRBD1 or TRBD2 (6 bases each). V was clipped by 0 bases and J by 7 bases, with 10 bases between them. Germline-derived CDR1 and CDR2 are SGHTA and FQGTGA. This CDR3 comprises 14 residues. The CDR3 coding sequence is TGTGCCAGCAGCTTAACGAGGGGGGCGAATGAGCAGTTCTTC. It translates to CASSLTRGANEQFF.

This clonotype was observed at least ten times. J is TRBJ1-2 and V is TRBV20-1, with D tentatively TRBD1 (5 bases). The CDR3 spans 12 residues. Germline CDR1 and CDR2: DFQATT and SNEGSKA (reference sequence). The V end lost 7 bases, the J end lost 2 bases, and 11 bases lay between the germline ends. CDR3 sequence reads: CSVGHLNYGYTF. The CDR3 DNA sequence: TGCAGTGTCGGACACCTCAACTATGGCTACACCTTC.

CDR3 residues: CASSQVGTSALYNEQFF. CDR3 nucleotides: TGCGCCAGCAGCCAAGTGGGGACTAGCGCACTTTACAATGAGCAGTTCTTC. The chain has TRBV4-1 and TRBJ2-1; 10 nucleotides agree with TRBD2. Per the germline V gene, CDR1 is MGHRA and CDR2 is YSYEKL. The CDR3 totals 17 residues. V dropped 1 base and J dropped 4; count of bases not matched to a gene: 7.

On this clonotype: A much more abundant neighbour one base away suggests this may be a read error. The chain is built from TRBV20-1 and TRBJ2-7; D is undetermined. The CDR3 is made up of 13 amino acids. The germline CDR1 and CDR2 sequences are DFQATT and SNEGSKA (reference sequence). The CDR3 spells CSRTDLRYYERYF. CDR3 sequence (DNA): TGCAGCCGAACAGACCTCCGTTACTACGAGCGGTACTTC.